One and the same sample provided the 3 T cell receptor beta chains below, sequenced in a study of vaccination and CD4 T cells after COVID-19 (dated by TCRdb to 2021 to 2024). These receptors are not linked to any known antigen. In light of the paper, this sample's treatment or condition label describes: approximately 10-day PBMC culture with coronavirus spike peptide pools or control peptides (ViraFEST assay). Library generation was performed with PCR. Sequenced on an Illumina iSeq 100. TCR sequencing of DNA from cultured CD4+ T cells used the Oncomine TCR Beta short-read assay at the Johns Hopkins FTIC core. TCRdb redid the processing of the public reads, applying fastp at Q25 and MiXCR, and retained in-frame beta chains. Rows are combined by CDR3 protein, so each entry shows the most common genes and DNA. Within this sample are approximately 25,000 distinct CDR3 sequences, with roughly 64% of them counted one time only. The top ten constitute 6.5% to 10% of the sample.

The sample comprised CD4+ T cells from blood, cultured in vitro. The receptors were gathered from a human donor who had recovered from COVID-19.

V is TRBV2 and J is TRBJ1-2, with D unclear. Trimming took 6 bases from V and 5 from J, leaving 10 bases between them. Germline CDR1 and CDR2: SNHLY and FYNNEI. CDR3 length equals 12 residues. CDR3 in DNA: TGTGCCAGCAGATCACAGACTTATGGCTACACCTTC. Its translation is CASRSQTYGYTF.

The genes are TRBV10-1 and TRBJ1-6; unclear D gene. V lost 3 bases to trimming and J lost 10 bases, with 10 bases between them. Looked up from germline, CDR1 is WNHNN and CDR2 is SYGVQD (reference sequence). The CDR3 runs 13 residues. CDR3 amino acids: CASSERGDSPLHF. The CDR3, as DNA: TGCGCCAGCAGTGAACGGGGTGACTCACCCCTCCACTTT.

The chain couples TRBV12-3 or TRBV12-4 to TRBJ2-1; 7 nucleotides line up with TRBD2. The CDR3 spans 16 residues. Germline trimming cut 1 base from V and 2 bases from J; bases unmatched to any gene: 5. CDR3 sequence reads: CASSLGSGTTYNEQFF. The DNA of the CDR3 is TGTGCCAGCAGTTTAGGCTCTGGGACTACCTACAATGAGCAGTTCTTC.